This T cell receptor beta chain was sequenced in a study of post-analysis software for immune sequencing data. Study-level information: Patients had relapsing-remitting, secondary progressive or progressive-relapsing multiple sclerosis; some lacked subtype.

The study's findings and limits: Normalized Chao1 diversity was significantly lower in multiple sclerosis patients than in controls.

This clonotype was counted ten times or more. The target antigen is unknown. With 5 bases removed from V and 0 bases from J, the gap between germline ends came to 17 bases. Germline CDR1 is SGHTA and CDR2 is FQGNSA. CDR3 length equals 16 residues. cDNA libraries of TCR beta carried unique molecular identifiers. When 1 to 10 million T cells were used, they gave some 520,000 cDNA molecules. TCRdb redid the calling of the PCR reads with MiXCR, one entry per CDR3 protein. The sample has roughly 150,000 distinct CDR3 sequences, around 36% seen once. This material consisted of blood, taken after autologous hematopoietic stem cell transplantation. V and J are TRBV7-2 and TRBJ2-7; D unresolved. This TCR derives from a girl aged 10 to 17 with multiple sclerosis. In nucleotides, the CDR3 is TGTGCCAGCAGCCTCGGACGGGCTATCAGCTCCTACGAGCAGTACTTC. This gives the protein CASSLGRAISSYEQYF.